The present T cell receptor beta chain was sequenced within a study of shared clonotypes between healthy human individuals. Points from the study as a whole: Among donors, clonotype sharing was expected to be affected by sequencing depth.

Sequencing was performed with immunoSEQ multiplex PCR; in TCRdb, only in-frame clones are kept and a portion is missing. The table has a few million clones, over 85% seen once. Donors were healthy HIV-negative adults without recently reported acute infections or vaccinations. Worth noting for this clone: Its antigen remains unknown.

V was shortened by 4 bases and J by 3 bases, with 12 bases between the two germline ends. This CDR3 has 14 amino acids. CDR1 is SNHLY, CDR2 FYNNEI, per germline. The chain links TRBV2 to TRBJ2-5, with a weak D call TRBD2 (6 bases). Sequencing was done on a sample of naive CD4+ T cells from PBMCs. Subset meaning: CD45RA+ positively selected. The source of this sequence is a man aged 18 to 30 in good health. Some clones in this sample may be carry-over from other donors' samples. The CDR3 sequence is CASSVDGSKETQYF. CDR3 coding DNA: TGTGCCAGCAGTGTCGACGGGAGTAAAGAGACCCAGTACTTC.